Listed below are T cell receptor beta chains from one sample, sequenced in a study of blood T cell repertoires in COVID-19. The table came from immunoSEQ multiplex PCR; TCRdb's copy has only in-frame clones and leaves some out. The data contain about 170,000 clones, almost 85% of them singletons. Material: peripheral blood. The receptors here all came from a man in his forties who had recovered from COVID-19. CDR3s include the opening cysteine and the closing phenylalanine or tryptophan. A D gene is named only where the DNA matches it firmly. Clone size, where shown, is once, few, many, or a class for clones that have expanded.

TRBV15	.	.	TRBJ2-5	15	CATSRALENQETQYF	TGTGCCACCAGCAGGGCCTTGGAGAACCAAGAGACCCAGTACTTC
TRBV27	.	.	TRBJ2-3	15	CASSHGTDYTDTQYF	TGTGCCAGCAGCCACGGGACGGACTACACAGATACGCAGTATTTT
TRBV28	.	.	TRBJ1-6	12	CASRTENSPLHF	TGTGCCAGCAGAACAGAGAATTCACCCCTCCACTTT
TRBV7-2	few	.	TRBJ1-6	15	CASSLGGASGSPLHF	TGTGCCAGCAGCTTAGGTGGCGCCTCCGGGTCACCCCTCCACTTT
TRBV29-1	.	TRBD1	TRBJ1-4	14	CSVAPTGVGEKLFF	TGCAGCGTTGCCCCGACAGGGGTGGGGGAAAAACTGTTTTTT
TRBV9	.	.	TRBJ2-7	12	CASFILPNEQYF	TGTGCCAGCTTTATTCTACCTAACGAGCAGTACTTC
TRBV5-4	.	TRBD1	TRBJ2-1	17	CASSSGQGVAFYNEQFF	TGTGCCAGCAGCTCGGGACAGGGGGTAGCCTTTTACAATGAGCAGTTCTTC
TRBV11-2	once	TRBD1	TRBJ2-1	12	CASSLVPGQEFF	TGTGCCAGCAGCTTAGTCCCGGGACAGGAGTTCTTC
TRBV7-9	few	TRBD1	TRBJ1-6	14	CASSFDRGSSPLHF	TGTGCCAGCAGCTTCGACAGGGGGAGTTCACCCCTCCACTTT
TRBV14	.	TRBD1	TRBJ2-7	17	CASSQDVGQGASYEQYF	TGTGCCAGCAGCCAAGATGTGGGACAGGGGGCCTCCTACGAGCAGTACTTC
TRBV12-3/TRBV12-4	.	TRBD1	TRBJ2-2	13	CASSNRGGGELFF	TGTGCCAGCAGTAACAGGGGCGGCGGGGAGCTGTTTTTT
TRBV15	.	TRBD1	TRBJ2-1	16	CATSRDGGQDANEQFF	TGTGCCACCAGCAGAGATGGGGGACAGGACGCCAATGAGCAGTTCTTC
TRBV5-1	.	TRBD1	TRBJ1-1	16	CASSLGQGFMNTEAFF	TGCGCCAGCAGCTTGGGACAGGGCTTCATGAACACTGAAGCTTTCTTT
TRBV30	.	TRBD2	TRBJ2-5	13	CAWSWGGTETQYF	TGTGCCTGGAGTTGGGGGGGAACAGAGACCCAGTACTTC
TRBV6-5	.	.	TRBJ1-1	13	CASRRGGAGRAFF	TGTGCCAGCAGACGGGGGGGGGCAGGGCGAGCTTTCTTT
TRBV18	few	.	TRBJ1-2	14	CASSPRQAWDGYTF	TGTGCCAGCTCACCAAGACAGGCATGGGATGGCTACACCTTC
TRBV7-8	many	TRBD2	TRBJ2-7	16	CASSLWGGESGYEQYF	TGTGCCAGCAGCTTATGGGGAGGGGAGTCCGGCTACGAGCAGTACTTC
TRBV27	.	.	TRBJ2-1	15	CASRGRGGLYNEQFF	TGTGCCAGCAGAGGGAGGGGGGGCCTCTACAATGAGCAGTTCTTC
TRBV5-4	once	TRBD2	TRBJ2-7	15	CASSLSGLAGEEQYF	TGTGCCAGCAGCTTGAGCGGACTAGCGGGAGAAGAGCAGTACTTC
TRBV15	.	.	TRBJ2-1	14	CATSRDSQVYEQFF	TGTGCCACCAGCAGAGATTCCCAGGTTTATGAGCAGTTCTTC
TRBV2	once	.	TRBJ2-5	14	CASSVGGAGETQYF	TGTGCCAGCAGTGTTGGGGGGGCCGGGGAGACCCAGTACTTC
TRBV18	.	TRBD2	TRBJ2-1	20	CASSAGTGTSGPIGFNEQFF	TGTGCCAGCTCGGCAGGAACCGGGACTAGCGGACCCATCGGGTTCAATGAGCAGTTCTTC
TRBV5-4	few	.	TRBJ2-2	14	CASSLMGAGGELFF	TGTGCCAGCAGCCTGATGGGGGCAGGCGGGGAGCTGTTTTTT
TRBV5-6	.	.	TRBJ1-4	14	CASSRRASNEKLFF	TGTGCCAGCTCTCGCAGGGCGTCGAATGAAAAACTGTTTTTT
TRBV19	.	.	TRBJ1-5	16	CASQSIGGWSNQPQHF	TGTGCCAGTCAATCTATAGGCGGTTGGAGCAATCAGCCCCAGCATTTT
TRBV9	.	.	TRBJ2-3	15	CASSVQGPATDTQYF	TGTGCCAGCAGCGTTCAGGGTCCCGCCACAGATACGCAGTATTTT
TRBV9	.	TRBD1	TRBJ2-1	17	CASSASTGGASYNEQFF	TGTGCCAGCAGCGCCTCAACAGGGGGAGCCTCCTACAATGAGCAGTTCTTC
TRBV7-8	.	.	TRBJ2-2	18	CASSLEYFGPRGTGELFF	TGTGCCAGCAGCTTAGAGTACTTTGGGCCGCGGGGCACCGGGGAGCTGTTTTTT
TRBV7-9	.	.	TRBJ2-7	15	CASSLKGEGSYEQYF	TGTGCCAGCAGCTTGAAGGGGGAGGGGTCCTACGAGCAGTACTTC
TRBV28	.	.	TRBJ1-4	14	CASSLGQGSEKLFF	TGTGCCAGCAGTTTAGGCCAGGGAAGTGAAAAACTGTTTTTT
TRBV15	few	TRBD1	TRBJ1-1	14	CATQQGVGNTEAFF	TGTGCCACCCAACAGGGGGTGGGGAACACTGAAGCTTTCTTT
TRBV29-1	.	TRBD1	TRBJ2-1	11	CSAGTGDEQFF	TGCAGCGCCGGGACAGGAGATGAGCAGTTCTTC
TRBV12-5	.	TRBD2	TRBJ2-1	17	CASGFQRGGLFVNEQFF	TGTGCTAGTGGGTTCCAGCGGGGGGGCCTCTTTGTCAATGAGCAGTTCTTC
TRBV6-2/TRBV6-3	few	TRBD2	TRBJ2-3	14	CASSYGLATDTQYF	TGTGCCAGCAGTTACGGACTAGCGACAGATACGCAGTATTTT
TRBV4-3	few	.	TRBJ2-7	14	CASSQDLGTYEQYF	TGCGCCAGCAGCCAAGACCTCGGGACCTACGAGCAGTACTTC
TRBV7-6	medium-sized	.	TRBJ1-6	14	CASSLRGLDSPLHF	TGTGCCAGCAGCTTAAGGGGTTTAGATTCACCCCTCCACTTT
TRBV6-1	few	TRBD1	TRBJ1-6	14	CASSEGTGGSPLHF	TGTGCCAGCAGTGAAGGGACAGGGGGCTCACCCCTCCACTTT
TRBV6-5	.	.	TRBJ2-5	15	CASRPYLQGKETQYF	TGTGCCAGCCGGCCCTACTTACAGGGTAAAGAGACCCAGTACTTC
TRBV5-4	.	.	TRBJ1-4	12	CASSSTPEKLFF	TGTGCCAGCAGCTCTACTCCTGAAAAACTGTTTTTT
TRBV11-2	.	TRBD2	TRBJ2-7	13	CASSSQGLGRQYF	TGTGCCAGCAGCTCACAGGGACTAGGACGTCAGTACTTC
TRBV6-2/TRBV6-3	.	TRBD2	TRBJ2-1	15	CASSRLAVTYNEQFF	TGTGCCAGCAGTAGACTAGCGGTCACCTACAATGAGCAGTTCTTC
TRBV4-3	.	.	TRBJ2-2	14	CASSQVLADGELFF	TGCGCCAGCAGCCAAGTTCTCGCGGACGGGGAGCTGTTTTTT
TRBV28	.	.	TRBJ2-7	14	CASRTGSANYEQYF	TGTGCCAGCAGAACAGGGTCAGCGAACTACGAGCAGTACTTC
TRBV27	.	.	TRBJ2-3	14	CASSYYHSTDTQYF	TGTGCCAGCAGTTACTACCACAGCACAGATACGCAGTATTTT
TRBV19	.	.	TRBJ1-2	13	CASSISGFYGYTF	TGTGCCAGTAGTATATCAGGCTTCTATGGCTACACCTTC